Detailed here is one TCR beta chain. Its antigen remains unknown. The data were taken from a study of cytomegalovirus exposure and HLA in healthy donors. Study-wide results and limits: No immune exposure information besides CMV serostatus was available.

Healthy bone marrow donors made up the cohort. CDR1 and CDR2 from the germline V gene are MNHNS and SASEGT. CDR3 size: 17 residues. V lost 4 bases to trimming and J lost 2 bases; unmatched junction nucleotides: 7. PCR employed 60 Vbeta and 13 Jbeta primers. Sequencing used immunoSEQ multiplex PCR; TCRdb keeps in-frame clones, though not all of them. Of roughly 220,000 clones listed, 65% to 75% were seen once; the top ten hold less than 2%. Sequencing was performed on PBMCs. This chain uses TRBV6-1 with TRBJ1-3; 11 bases are a match to TRBD1. This receptor was taken from a woman aged 25 to 39 in good health and CMV-seronegative. The DNA of the CDR3 is TGTGCCAGCAGTGGAGTGGACAGGGGGCTAGCTGGAAACACCATATATTTT. Protein product: CASSGVDRGLAGNTIYF.